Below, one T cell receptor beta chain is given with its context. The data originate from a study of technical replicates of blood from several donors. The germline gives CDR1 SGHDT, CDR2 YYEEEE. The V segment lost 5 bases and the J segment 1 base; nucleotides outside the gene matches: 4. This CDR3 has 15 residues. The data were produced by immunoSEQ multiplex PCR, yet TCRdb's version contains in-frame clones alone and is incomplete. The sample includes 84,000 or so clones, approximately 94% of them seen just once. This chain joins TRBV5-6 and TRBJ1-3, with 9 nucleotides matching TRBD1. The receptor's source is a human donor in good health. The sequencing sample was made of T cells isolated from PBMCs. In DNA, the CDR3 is TGTGCCAGCAGGCTGACAGGGGGATCTGGAAACACCATATATTTT. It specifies CASRLTGGSGNTIYF.